Listed here is a single T cell receptor beta chain. Antigen specificity is unknown. The data derive from a study of cytomegalovirus exposure and HLA in healthy donors. Study findings and constraints: Analysis performed later found roughly 17,000 TCR beta sequences associated with HLA alleles at 0.05 false discovery rate. The authors considered a cluster of highly shared sequence variants likely to be a sequencing artifact.

J was trimmed by 5 bases and V by 6 bases; bases with no gene match: 9. Germline V gene sequence: CDR1 SNHLY, CDR2 FYNNEI. CDR3 size: 15 residues. The PCR used 60 Vbeta and 13 Jbeta primers. In the original workflow: Roughly 12 million of tens of millions of unique TCR beta chains were shared, per a later count. Repertoires were generated with immunoSEQ multiplex PCR, while TCRdb's copy carries only in-frame clones and drops some. V and J calls and clone size are as listed in that table; D and trimming were resolved from the DNA. The sample has fewer than 200,000 clones, about 75% seen once. Sequenced: PBMCs. The source of this sequence is a male donor in good health and CMV-seropositive. The gene calls are TRBV2 and TRBJ2-3; 9 bases map to TRBD2. CDR3 sequence (DNA): TGTGCCAGCAGAGGATTAGCGGGGGCGGAAGATACGCAGTATTTT. It yields the protein CASRGLAGAEDTQYF.